This T cell receptor (beta chain) was sequenced during a study of blood T cell repertoires in COVID-19. Sequenced by immunoSEQ multiplex PCR; TCRdb stores in-frame clones only, minus some. The sample yields 200,000 to 300,000 clones, approximately 80% seen once. This CDR3 has 12 amino acids. Trimming shortened V by 2 bases and J by 12 bases, and 8 bases separated the two germline ends. Per germline, CDR1 MDHEN and CDR2 SYDVKM. Input material: peripheral blood. The J gene is TRBJ1-6, the V gene TRBV28; TRBD1 is a possible D gene (5 bases). The sequence came from a young man who had recovered from COVID-19. CDR3 DNA sequence: TGTGCCAGCAGTTTAGACCAGGGACCCCTCCACTTT. This translates into CASSLDQGPLHF.